This T cell receptor (beta chain) was obtained from a study of T-cell reconstitution after alpha-beta-depleted transplantation in children. Whole-study results and caveats: Several hundred expanded graft clones reportedly supplied alpha-beta T cells about two months after transplant. Some patients showed high day-60 TCRbeta diversity, which derived from surviving recipient T cells and thymic progenitors. T-cell numbers and diversity, one year after transplant, stemmed largely from T cells that were newly produced.

As regards this clonotype: As yet, its antigen is unknown.

This CDR3 has 13 residues. Germline-derived CDR1 and CDR2 are SQVTM and ANQGSEA. Trimming cost V 4 bases and J 8 bases, with 14 bases left between them. Researchers prepared the TCRbeta library using unique molecular identifiers, the study reports. TCRdb used MiXCR to reprocess the PCR reads, holding one entry per CDR3 protein. The data show fewer than 700,000 distinct CDR3 sequences, with about 21% seen just once and about 14% held by the top ten. The material sequenced was PBMCs, mostly from graft donor cells, taken 360 days after TCRalphabeta/CD19-depleted stem cell transplant. This receptor was taken from a boy younger than two who had a stem cell transplant for acute myeloid leukemia, so the T cells may come from the graft donor. The chain couples TRBV29-1 to TRBJ1-4, with D perhaps TRBD1 (6 bases). The CDR3 coding sequence is TGCAGCGTTGGTAGTATGGGGGGCGAAAAACTGTTTTTT. It is translated as CSVGSMGGEKLFF.